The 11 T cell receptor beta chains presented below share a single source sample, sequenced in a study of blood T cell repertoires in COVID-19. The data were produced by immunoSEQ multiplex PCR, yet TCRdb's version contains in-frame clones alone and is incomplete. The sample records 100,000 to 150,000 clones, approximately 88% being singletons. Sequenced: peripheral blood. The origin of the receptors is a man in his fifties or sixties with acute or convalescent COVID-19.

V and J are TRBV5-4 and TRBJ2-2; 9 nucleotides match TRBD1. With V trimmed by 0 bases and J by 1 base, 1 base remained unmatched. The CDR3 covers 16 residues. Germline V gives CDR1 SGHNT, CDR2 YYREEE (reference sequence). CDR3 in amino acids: CASSLVDRGNTGELFF. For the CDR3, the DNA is TGTGCCAGCAGCTTGGTGGACAGGGGGAACACCGGGGAGCTGTTTTTT.

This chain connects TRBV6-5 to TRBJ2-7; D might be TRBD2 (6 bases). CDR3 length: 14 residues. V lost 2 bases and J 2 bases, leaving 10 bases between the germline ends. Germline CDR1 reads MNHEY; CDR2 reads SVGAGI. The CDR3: CASSYQGGTYEQYF. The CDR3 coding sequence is TGTGCCAGCAGTTACCAGGGAGGCACCTACGAGCAGTACTTC.

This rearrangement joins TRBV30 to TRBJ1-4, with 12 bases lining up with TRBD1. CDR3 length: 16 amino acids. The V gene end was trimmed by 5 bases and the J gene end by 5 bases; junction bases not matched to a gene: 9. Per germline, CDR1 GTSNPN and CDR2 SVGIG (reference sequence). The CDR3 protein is CAWGPGQGALNEKLFF. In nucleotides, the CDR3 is TGTGCCTGGGGGCCGGGACAGGGGGCCCTAAATGAAAAACTGTTTTTT.

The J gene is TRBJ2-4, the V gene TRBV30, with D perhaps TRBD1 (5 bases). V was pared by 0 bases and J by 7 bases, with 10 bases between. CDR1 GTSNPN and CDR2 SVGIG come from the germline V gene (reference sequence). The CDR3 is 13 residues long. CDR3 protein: CAWSVKSGNIQYF. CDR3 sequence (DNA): TGTGCCTGGAGTGTGAAGTCAGGGAACATTCAGTACTTC.

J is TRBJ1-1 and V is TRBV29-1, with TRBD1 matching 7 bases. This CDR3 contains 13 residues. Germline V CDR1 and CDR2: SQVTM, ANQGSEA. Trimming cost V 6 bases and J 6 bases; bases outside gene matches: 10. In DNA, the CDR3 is TGCAGCGTAGTAGACAGGGCCCTCGCTGAAGCTTTCTTT. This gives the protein CSVVDRALAEAFF.

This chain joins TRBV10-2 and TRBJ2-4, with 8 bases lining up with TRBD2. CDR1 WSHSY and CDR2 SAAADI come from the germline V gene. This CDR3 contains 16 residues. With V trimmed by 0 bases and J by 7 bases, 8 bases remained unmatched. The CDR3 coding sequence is TGCGCCAGCAGTGAGTCCCGCCCAGCGGGGGCCAACATTCAGTACTTC. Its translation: CASSESRPAGANIQYF.

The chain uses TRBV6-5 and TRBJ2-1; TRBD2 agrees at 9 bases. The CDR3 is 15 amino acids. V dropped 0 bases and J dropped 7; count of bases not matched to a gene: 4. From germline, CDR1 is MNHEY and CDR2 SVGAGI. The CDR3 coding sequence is TGTGCCAGCAGTTACTCTAGCGGGAGCGGGAATGAGCAGTTCTTC. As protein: CASSYSSGSGNEQFF.

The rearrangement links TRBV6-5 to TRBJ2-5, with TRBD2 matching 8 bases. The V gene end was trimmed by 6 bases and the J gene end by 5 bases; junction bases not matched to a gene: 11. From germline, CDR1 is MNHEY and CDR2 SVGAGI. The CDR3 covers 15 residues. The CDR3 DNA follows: TGTGCCAGCAGCCCGGGGGGGGCAGGGAGGGAGACCCAGTACTTC. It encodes CASSPGGAGRETQYF.

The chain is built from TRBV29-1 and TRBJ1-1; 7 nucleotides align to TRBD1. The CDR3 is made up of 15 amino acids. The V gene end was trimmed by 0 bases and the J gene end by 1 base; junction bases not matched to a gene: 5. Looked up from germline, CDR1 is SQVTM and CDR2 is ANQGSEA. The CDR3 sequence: CSVEEWTGTNTEAFF. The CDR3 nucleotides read TGCAGCGTTGAAGAGTGGACAGGTACGAACACTGAAGCTTTCTTT.

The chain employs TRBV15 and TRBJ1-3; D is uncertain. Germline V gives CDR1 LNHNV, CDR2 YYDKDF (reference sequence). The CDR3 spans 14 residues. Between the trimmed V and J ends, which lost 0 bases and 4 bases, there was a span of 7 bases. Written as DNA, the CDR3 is TGTGCCACCAGCAGAGACGCGTCCGGAAACACCATATATTTT. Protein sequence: CATSRDASGNTIYF.

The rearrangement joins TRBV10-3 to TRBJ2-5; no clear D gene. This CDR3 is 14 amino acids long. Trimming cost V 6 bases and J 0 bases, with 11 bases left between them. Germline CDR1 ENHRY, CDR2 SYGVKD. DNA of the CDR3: TGTGCCATCAGCGCGACCGACTACCAAGAGACCCAGTACTTC. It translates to CAISATDYQETQYF.